This T cell receptor (beta chain) was identified during a study of shared clonotypes between healthy human individuals. Study at large: Donors, aged 18 to 49, were a couple of women and a few men. Study-wide results and limits: With a handful of donors compared, 4.5% to 6.5% of naive CD4 clonotypes were shared. Specimens sampled were limited to blood, with tissue repertoires likely differing. Estimated clonotype richness was generally higher in naive than memory subsets.

Profiling relied on immunoSEQ multiplex PCR, and the TCRdb table lists in-frame clones only, not all of them. Of about 770,000 clones detected, about two thirds appear once; the ten largest clones hold around 1.8%. This CDR3 contains 15 residues. V gave up 6 bases and J gave up 2 bases; unmatched junction bases: 5. Germline values: CDR1 SGHAT, CDR2 FQNNGV. Concerning this clone itself: Its target is not known.

Sample: memory CD4+ T cells sorted from blood. Subset in this sample: CD45RA-negative fraction. The chain uses TRBV11-2 and TRBJ2-5; 11 nucleotides line up with TRBD2. The sequence derives from a woman aged 30 to 39 in good health. CDR3 coding DNA: TGTGCCAGCAGGCCACTAGCGGGAGCACAAGAGACCCAGTACTTC. Translating it yields CASRPLAGAQETQYF.